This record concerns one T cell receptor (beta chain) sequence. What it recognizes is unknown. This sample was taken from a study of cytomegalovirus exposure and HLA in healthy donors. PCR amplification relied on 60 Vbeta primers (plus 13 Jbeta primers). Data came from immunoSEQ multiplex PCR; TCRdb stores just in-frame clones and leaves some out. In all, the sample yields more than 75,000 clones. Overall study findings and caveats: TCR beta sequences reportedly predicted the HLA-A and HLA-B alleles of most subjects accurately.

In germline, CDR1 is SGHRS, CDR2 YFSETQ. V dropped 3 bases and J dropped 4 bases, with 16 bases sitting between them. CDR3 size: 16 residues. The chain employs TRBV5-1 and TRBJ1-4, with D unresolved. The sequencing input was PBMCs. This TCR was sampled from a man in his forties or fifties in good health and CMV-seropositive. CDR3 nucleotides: TGCGCCAGCAGCTATGCTGTAACAGATAATAATGAAAAACTGTTTTTT. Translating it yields CASSYAVTDNNEKLFF.